Listed below are T cell receptor beta chains from one sample, sequenced in a study of cytomegalovirus exposure and HLA in healthy donors. Clones were read by immunoSEQ multiplex PCR, and TCRdb kept only the in-frame ones, dropping some. Of approximately 130,000 clones in the sample, nearly 85% are singletons; the top ten hold roughly 1.2%. Sequences were obtained from PBMCs. The receptors derive from a boy aged 10-17 years in good health and CMV-seronegative. The conserved cysteine and the conserved F or W are not part of the CDR3 here.

j_call: TRBJ2-7
v_call: TRBV13
cdr3_aa: ASSLGASASYEQY

j_call: TRBJ1-3
v_call: TRBV5-1
cdr3_aa: ASSPTSGSGNTIY

j_call: TRBJ2-1
v_call: TRBV5-1
cdr3_aa: ASSLSRSSGPNEQF

j_call: TRBJ2-7
v_call: TRBV6-1
cdr3_aa: ASTLANYEQY

j_call: TRBJ2-5
v_call: TRBV30
cdr3_aa: AWMGGYQETQY

j_call: TRBJ2-1
v_call: TRBV7-9
cdr3_aa: ASSLGRAVEQF

j_call: TRBJ2-5
v_call: TRBV7-2
cdr3_aa: ASSFFTDSETQY

j_call: TRBJ2-2
v_call: TRBV27
cdr3_aa: ASTEGGQTNSGELF

j_call: TRBJ2-7
v_call: TRBV7-9
cdr3_aa: ASSLTSGKYEQY

j_call: TRBJ2-1
v_call: TRBV7-9
cdr3_aa: ASSARLAGGNEQF

j_call: TRBJ2-3
v_call: TRBV19
cdr3_aa: ASKSWEDTQY

j_call: TRBJ2-5
v_call: TRBV29-1
cdr3_aa: SVGLAGKETQY

j_call: TRBJ1-5
v_call: TRBV28
cdr3_aa: ASSLPQGQGGQPQH

j_call: TRBJ1-1
v_call: TRBV30
cdr3_aa: AWGGQGAEAF

j_call: TRBJ1-1
v_call: TRBV4-2
cdr3_aa: ASSSSLRTGVTEAF

j_call: TRBJ2-7
v_call: TRBV5-1
cdr3_aa: ASSFGTGRNEQY

j_call: TRBJ1-2
v_call: TRBV7-2
cdr3_aa: ASSLTGRDGYT

j_call: TRBJ2-7
v_call: TRBV11-2
cdr3_aa: ASSLAPGTDAYEQY

j_call: TRBJ1-1
v_call: TRBV30
cdr3_aa: AWNREGTEAF

j_call: TRBJ2-3
v_call: TRBV9
cdr3_aa: ASSAPWPRSNTQY

j_call: TRBJ2-5
v_call: TRBV30
cdr3_aa: AWRGGTSGETQY

j_call: TRBJ2-7
v_call: TRBV5-1
cdr3_aa: ASANIAGGSYEQY

j_call: TRBJ2-7
v_call: TRBV27
cdr3_aa: ASSLARSYEQY

j_call: TRBJ1-3
v_call: TRBV2
cdr3_aa: ASSEVGQGSSGNTIY

j_call: TRBJ2-5
v_call: TRBV27
cdr3_aa: ASRALLAGGRETQY

j_call: TRBJ1-5
v_call: TRBV19
cdr3_aa: ASSMDFNQPQH

j_call: TRBJ2-5
v_call: TRBV27
cdr3_aa: ASSPGGTGMPYQETQY

j_call: TRBJ1-4
v_call: TRBV30
cdr3_aa: AWSGWENEKLF

j_call: TRBJ2-7
v_call: TRBV7-2
cdr3_aa: ASSLGAGSSYEQY